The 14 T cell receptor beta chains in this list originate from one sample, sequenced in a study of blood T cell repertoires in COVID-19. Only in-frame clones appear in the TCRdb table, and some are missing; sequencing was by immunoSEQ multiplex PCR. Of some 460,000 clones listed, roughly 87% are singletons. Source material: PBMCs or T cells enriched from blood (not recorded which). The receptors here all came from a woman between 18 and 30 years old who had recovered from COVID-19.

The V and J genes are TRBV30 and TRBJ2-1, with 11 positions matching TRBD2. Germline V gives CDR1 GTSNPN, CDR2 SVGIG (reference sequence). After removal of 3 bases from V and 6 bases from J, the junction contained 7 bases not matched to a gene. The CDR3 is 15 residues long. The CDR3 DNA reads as TGTGCCTGGAGCATACTAGCGGGGGCCTTCAATGAGCAGTTCTTC. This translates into CAWSILAGAFNEQFF.

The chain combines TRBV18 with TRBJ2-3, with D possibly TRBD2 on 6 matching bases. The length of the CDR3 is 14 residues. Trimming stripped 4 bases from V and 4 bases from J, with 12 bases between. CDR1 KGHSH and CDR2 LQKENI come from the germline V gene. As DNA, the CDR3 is TGTGCCAGCTCACTACTAGGAGGGTCAGATACGCAGTATTTT. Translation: CASSLLGGSDTQYF.

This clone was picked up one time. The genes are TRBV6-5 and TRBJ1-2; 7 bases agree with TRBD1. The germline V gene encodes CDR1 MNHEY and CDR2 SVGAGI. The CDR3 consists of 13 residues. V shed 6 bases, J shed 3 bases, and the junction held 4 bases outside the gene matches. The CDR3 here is CASRKQGHYGYTF. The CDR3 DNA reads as TGTGCCAGCAGAAAACAGGGGCACTATGGCTACACCTTC.

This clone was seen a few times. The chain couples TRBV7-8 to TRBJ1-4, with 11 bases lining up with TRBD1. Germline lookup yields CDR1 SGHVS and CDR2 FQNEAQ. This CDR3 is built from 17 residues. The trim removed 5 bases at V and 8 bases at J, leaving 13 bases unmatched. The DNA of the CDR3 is TGTGCCAGCAGCCCCGGACAGGGGGCGGGAGGAACCGAAAAACTGTTTTTT. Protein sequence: CASSPGQGAGGTEKLFF.

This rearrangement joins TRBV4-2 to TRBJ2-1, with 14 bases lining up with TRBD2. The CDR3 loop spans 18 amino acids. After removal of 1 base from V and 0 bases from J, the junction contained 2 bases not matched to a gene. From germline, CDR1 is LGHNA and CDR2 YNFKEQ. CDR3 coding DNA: TGTGCCAGCAGCCAAGGACTAGCGGGGGGGGTCTCCTACAATGAGCAGTTCTTC. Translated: CASSQGLAGGVSYNEQFF.

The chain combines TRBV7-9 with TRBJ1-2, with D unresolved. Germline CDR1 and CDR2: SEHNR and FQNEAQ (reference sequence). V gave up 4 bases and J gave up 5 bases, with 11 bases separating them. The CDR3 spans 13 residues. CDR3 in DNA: TGTGCCAGCAGCTCTTACGGGGTGTATGGCTACACCTTC. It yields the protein CASSSYGVYGYTF.

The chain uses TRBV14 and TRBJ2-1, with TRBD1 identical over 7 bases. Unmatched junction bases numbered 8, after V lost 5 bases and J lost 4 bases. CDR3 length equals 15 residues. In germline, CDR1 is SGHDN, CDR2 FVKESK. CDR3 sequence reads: CASSADRAHYNEQFF. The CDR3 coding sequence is TGTGCCAGCAGCGCCGACAGGGCCCATTACAATGAGCAGTTCTTC.

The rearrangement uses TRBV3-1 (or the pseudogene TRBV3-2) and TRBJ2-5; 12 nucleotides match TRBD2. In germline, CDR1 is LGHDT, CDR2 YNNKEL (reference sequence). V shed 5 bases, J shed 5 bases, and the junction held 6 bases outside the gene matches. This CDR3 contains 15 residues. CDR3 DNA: TGTGCCAGCAGCGGACTAGCGGGGTCTGGGGAGACCCAGTACTTC. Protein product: CASSGLAGSGETQYF.

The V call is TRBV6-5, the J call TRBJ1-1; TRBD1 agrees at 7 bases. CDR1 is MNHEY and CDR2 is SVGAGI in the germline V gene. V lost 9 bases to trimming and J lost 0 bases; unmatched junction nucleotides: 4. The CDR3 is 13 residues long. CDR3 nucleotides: TGTGCCAGTGCACAGGGGATGAACACTGAAGCTTTCTTT. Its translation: CASAQGMNTEAFF.

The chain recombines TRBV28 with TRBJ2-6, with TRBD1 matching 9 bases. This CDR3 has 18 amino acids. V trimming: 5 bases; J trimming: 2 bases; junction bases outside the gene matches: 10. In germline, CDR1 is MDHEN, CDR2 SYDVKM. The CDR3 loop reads CASSANRGRFTGANVLTF. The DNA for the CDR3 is TGTGCCAGCAGTGCAAACAGGGGGCGTTTTACTGGGGCCAACGTCCTGACTTTC.

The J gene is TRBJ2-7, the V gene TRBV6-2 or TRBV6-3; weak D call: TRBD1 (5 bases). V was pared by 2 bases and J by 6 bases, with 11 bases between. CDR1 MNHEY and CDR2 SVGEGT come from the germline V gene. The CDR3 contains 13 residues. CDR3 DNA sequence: TGTGCCAGCAGTTACAACAGGAGAGGCGAGCAGTACTTC. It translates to CASSYNRRGEQYF.

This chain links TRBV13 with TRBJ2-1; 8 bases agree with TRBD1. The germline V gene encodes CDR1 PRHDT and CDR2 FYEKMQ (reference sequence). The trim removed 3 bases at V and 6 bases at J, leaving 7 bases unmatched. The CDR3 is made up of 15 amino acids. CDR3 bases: TGTGCCAGCAGCTTCCGACAGGGGTTCGTCAATGAGCAGTTCTTC. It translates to CASSFRQGFVNEQFF.

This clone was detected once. The DNA of the CDR3 is TGTGCCAGCACCCCGATGCGGGGGTATAGTAGCACAGATACGCAGTATTTT. Translation gives CASTPMRGYSSTDTQYF. The chain is built from TRBV21-1 and TRBJ2-3; the table's D call TRBD2 went unverified against the DNA. TRBV21-1 is listed as a pseudogene. The CDR3 contains 17 residues.

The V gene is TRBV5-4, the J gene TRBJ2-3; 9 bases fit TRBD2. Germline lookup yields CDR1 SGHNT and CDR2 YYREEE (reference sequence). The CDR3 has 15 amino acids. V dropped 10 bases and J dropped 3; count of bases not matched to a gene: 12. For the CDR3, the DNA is TGTGCCTCCGGAAAGGCGGGGGGGCTTACAGATACGCAGTATTTT. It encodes CASGKAGGLTDTQYF.